The present T cell receptor beta chain was sequenced within a study of tumor-infiltrating lymphocytes in primary liver carcinoma. Across the study: Ranging in age from 30 to 69 years, the patients were men and women. The neoplasms were of stage T1-T3 N0M0, with dimensions of 4.2 to 10 cm across.

In addition to blood RNA drawn from unsorted whole blood, germline DNA was extracted. Peripheral blood, approximately 4.1 milliliters, was collected prior to surgery. With regard to this clonotype: Its cognate antigen is unknown.

Study-wide results and caveats: Lower overlap was observed for tumor-adjacent and tumor-blood pairs relative to tumor region pairs.

From approximately 0.5 ug of total RNA, TCR beta-specific cDNA was reverse-transcribed using a constant-region primer. Library construction for TCR beta comprised three nested multiplex PCR rounds performed with slightly modified ARM-PCR. The study ran its first two PCR rounds for 9 to 10 cycles each, using TRBV1-TRBV30 forward primers and a C-beta reverse primer. In TCRdb, the multiplex PCR reads were re-called with MiXCR into one record per CDR3 protein. The data contain roughly 180,000 distinct CDR3 sequences, about 55% of them singletons. CDR3 length: 19 amino acids. The V end lost 7 bases, the J end lost 1 base, and 29 bases lay between the germline ends. The germline V gene has CDR1 MGHRA and CDR2 YSYEKL.

This receptor was identified in a man aged 40-49 years with primary liver carcinoma and hepatitis B virus infection. The chain combines TRBV4-1 with TRBJ2-7; a weak D match, TRBD2 (7 bases). The sequenced sample was peripheral blood. CDR3 sequence: CASTETGGFGRKGSYEQYF. CDR3 DNA: TGCGCCAGCACCGAGACAGGTGGGTTCGGGAGGAAAGGATCCTACGAGCAGTACTTC.